This is a list of T cell receptor beta chains from one sample in a study of T cell responses to AZD1222 COVID-19 vaccine. Sequenced by immunoSEQ multiplex PCR; TCRdb stores in-frame clones only, minus some. Of tens of thousands of clones listed, roughly 78% were seen once; the top ten hold roughly 20%. The input for sequencing was peripheral blood, taken 28 days after the second dose of the MenACWY control vaccine. These receptors came from an adult who received the MenACWY meningococcal vaccine as a control. The CDR3 runs from the conserved cysteine through the conserved F or W. The D gene is left open where the match is weak. Only part of the rows carry a size: once, few, many, or a class if the clone is expanded.

size,J,D,V,CDR3,DNA
few,TRBJ2-2,.,TRBV27,CASSLRESPNTGELFF,TGTGCCAGCAGTTTACGGGAGTCGCCGAACACCGGGGAGCTGTTTTTT
.,TRBJ2-7,.,TRBV28,CASSFRGGSYEQYF,TGTGCCAGCAGTTTTCGGGGAGGCTCCTACGAGCAGTACTTC
.,TRBJ1-1,.,TRBV7-2,CASSRLRLGRTEAFF,TGTGCCAGCAGCCGCCTACGATTGGGGAGGACTGAAGCTTTCTTT
once,TRBJ2-5,TRBD2,TRBV7-9,CASSPGLAGGGETQYF,TGTGCCAGCAGCCCGGGACTAGCGGGAGGGGGAGAGACCCAGTACTTC
.,TRBJ1-1,.,TRBV18,CASSQGTNTEAFF,TGTGCCAGCTCACAGGGGACGAACACTGAAGCTTTCTTT
.,TRBJ1-5,.,TRBV9,CASSSGGVEGQPQHF,TGTGCCAGCAGCTCCGGGGGGGTTGAAGGTCAGCCCCAGCATTTT
.,TRBJ1-1,.,TRBV19,CASSFGQLNTEAFF,TGTGCCAGTAGCTTCGGACAGTTGAACACTGAAGCTTTCTTT
.,TRBJ2-1,.,TRBV21-1,CASSKRKGADEQFF,TGTGCCAGCAGCAAACGGAAGGGGGCCGATGAGCAGTTCTTC
few,TRBJ2-5,TRBD2,TRBV28,CASKPWGGLEETQYF,TGTGCCAGCAAACCTTGGGGGGGACTCGAAGAGACCCAGTACTTC
once,TRBJ2-3,.,TRBV3-1/TRBV3-2,CASSQEMADTQYF,TGTGCCAGCAGCCAAGAAATGGCAGATACGCAGTATTTT
once,TRBJ1-2,TRBD1,TRBV19,CASSFTGTGGYYGYTF,TGTGCCAGTAGTTTCACCGGGACAGGGGGCTACTATGGCTACACCTTC
few,TRBJ1-3,.,TRBV9,CASSGAVSGNTIYF,TGTGCCAGCAGCGGCGCGGTCTCTGGAAACACCATATATTTT
once,TRBJ2-3,TRBD2,TRBV4-2,CASSQEGREGQDTQYF,TGTGCCAGCAGCCAAGAAGGGCGGGAGGGCCAAGATACGCAGTATTTT
once,TRBJ1-4,TRBD1,TRBV6-5,CATADRPNEKLFF,TGTGCCACCGCGGACAGGCCAAATGAAAAACTGTTTTTT
.,TRBJ1-1,.,TRBV24-1,CATSDPDSLNTEAFF,TGTGCCACCAGTGACCCCGACTCCTTGAACACTGAAGCTTTCTTT
few,TRBJ1-2,.,TRBV28,CASSTKTSGSYTF,TGTGCCAGCAGTACGAAGACAAGTGGGAGCTACACCTTC
.,TRBJ2-3,TRBD2,TRBV5-6,CASSYRTTTSASTDTQYF,TGTGCCAGCAGCTATCGAACCACGACTAGCGCGAGCACAGATACGCAGTATTTT